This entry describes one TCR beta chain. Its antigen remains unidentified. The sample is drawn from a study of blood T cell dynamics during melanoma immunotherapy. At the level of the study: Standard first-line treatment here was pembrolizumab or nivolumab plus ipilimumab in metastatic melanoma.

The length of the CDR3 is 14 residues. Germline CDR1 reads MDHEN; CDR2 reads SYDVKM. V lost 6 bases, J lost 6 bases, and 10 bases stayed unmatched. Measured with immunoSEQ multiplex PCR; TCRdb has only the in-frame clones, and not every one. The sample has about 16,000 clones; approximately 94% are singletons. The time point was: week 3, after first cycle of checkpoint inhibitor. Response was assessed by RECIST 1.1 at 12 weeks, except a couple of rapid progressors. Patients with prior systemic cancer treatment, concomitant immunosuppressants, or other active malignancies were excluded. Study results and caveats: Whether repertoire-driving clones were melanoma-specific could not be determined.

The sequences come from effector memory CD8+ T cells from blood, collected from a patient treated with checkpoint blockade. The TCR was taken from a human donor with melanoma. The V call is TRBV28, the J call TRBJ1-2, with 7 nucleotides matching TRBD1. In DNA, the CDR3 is TGTGCCAGCAGCATACAGACAGGGTTCGATGGCTACACCTTC. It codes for CASSIQTGFDGYTF.